These 29 T cell receptor beta chains were all obtained from the same sample, sequenced in a study of T cell responses to AZD1222 COVID-19 vaccine. Produced via immunoSEQ multiplex PCR; TCRdb's table is partial and in-frame only. The top ten clones hold 6.5% of a sample with 110,000 or so clones, about nine tenths of them seen once. The sequencing here drew on peripheral blood, taken 28 days after the second AZD1222 dose. The receptors here all came from an adult who received the AZD1222 COVID-19 vaccine.

The rearrangement joins TRBV4-3 to TRBJ1-4; D gene uncertain. Trimming removed 0 bases from V and 4 bases from J, with 12 bases in between. CDR3 length equals 16 residues. The germline V gene has CDR1 LGHNA and CDR2 YSLEER. The CDR3 DNA sequence: TGCGCCAGCAGCCAAGAAGGAGGGAAGGGTAATGAAAAACTGTTTTTT. It encodes CASSQEGGKGNEKLFF.

The V call is TRBV2, the J call TRBJ2-3, with TRBD2 as a possible D gene (6 bases). Germline V gene data show CDR1 as SNHLY and CDR2 as FYNNEI. The CDR3 is made up of 13 amino acids. Trimming removed 6 bases at V and 11 bases at J, with 18 bases between. The CDR3: CASSSSGGLWQYF. CDR3 nucleotides: TGTGCCAGCAGCAGTAGCGGTGGGCTATGGCAGTATTTT.

The CDR3 region has the DNA TGCGCCAGCAGTAGGACTAGCGGGGGGGCGGGGTTTGGTACGCAGTATTTT. As protein: CASSRTSGGAGFGTQYF. The chain has TRBV10-2 and TRBJ2-3; the match to TRBD2 covers 15 bases. Germline V lookup: CDR1 WSHSY, CDR2 SAAADI. This CDR3 spans 17 amino acids. The junction had 11 bases not matched to a gene; V was cut back by 5 bases and J by 8 bases.

The CDR3 loop reads CASSLGQYNQPQHF. The CDR3 region has the DNA TGTGCCAGCAGCTTAGGGCAGTACAATCAGCCCCAGCATTTT. This chain connects TRBV7-2 to TRBJ1-5; D call uncertain. V dropped 1 base and J dropped 3 bases, with 7 bases sitting between them. This CDR3 comprises 14 residues. Germline CDR1 SGHTA, CDR2 FQGNSA.

The J gene is TRBJ1-1, the V gene TRBV7-2; the D is unclear. Trimming removed 6 bases from V and 3 bases from J, with 11 bases in between. This CDR3 has 13 amino acids. Germline CDR1 SGHTA, CDR2 FQGNSA. CDR3 residues: CASSPRGYTEAFF. In DNA, the CDR3 is TGTGCCAGCAGTCCCCGCGGTTACACTGAAGCTTTCTTT.

The rearrangement links TRBV10-3 to TRBJ1-2, with D perhaps TRBD1 (6 bases). Between the trimmed V and J ends, which lost 6 bases and 4 bases, there was a span of 15 bases. The CDR3 runs 14 residues. Germline values: CDR1 ENHRY, CDR2 SYGVKD. The CDR3 bases are TGTGCCATCAGCCCGGGACAAGAACTCTATGGCTACACCTTC. Translation: CAISPGQELYGYTF.

The chain links TRBV6-5 to TRBJ2-7; D is ambiguous. The CDR3 sequence is 14 residues long. The V end lost 6 bases, the J end lost 1 base, and 13 bases lay between the germline ends. The V gene's germline CDR1 is MNHEY and CDR2 SVGAGI. The DNA for the CDR3 is TGTGCCAGCAGGGAGCAGACATGGTCCTACGAGCAGTACTTC. Protein sequence: CASREQTWSYEQYF.

The chain carries TRBV6-2 or TRBV6-3 and TRBJ2-2; no reliable D call. CDR3 size: 15 residues. The germline gives CDR1 MNHEY, CDR2 SVGEGT. V lost 2 bases and J 0 bases, leaving 7 bases between the germline ends. CDR3 residues: CASSYHSSNTGELFF. In DNA form, the CDR3 reads TGTGCCAGCAGTTACCACTCCTCGAACACCGGGGAGCTGTTTTTT.

The J gene is TRBJ1-6, the V gene TRBV10-3, with a weak D call TRBD1 (6 bases). The CDR3 covers 16 residues. V lost 3 bases and J lost 0, with 9 bases in between. Germline V gene lookup returns CDR1 ENHRY and CDR2 SYGVKD. Here the CDR3 DNA reads TGTGCCATCAGTGAACAGGGAAGCTCCTATAATTCACCCCTCCACTTT. Its translation is CAISEQGSSYNSPLHF.

CDR3 sequence (DNA): TGTGCCAGCAGAACGAACCGGGACAGGGGTGAAAAACTGTTTTTT. This translates into CASRTNRDRGEKLFF. The V call is TRBV6-5, the J call TRBJ1-4, with 10 bases aligning to TRBD1. The CDR3 has 15 amino acids. V lost 6 bases, J lost 7 bases, and 8 bases stayed unmatched. From germline, CDR1 is MNHEY and CDR2 SVGAGI.

The chain carries TRBV6-5 and TRBJ1-5; 7 nucleotides match TRBD1. V lost 8 bases to trimming and J lost 11 bases; unmatched junction nucleotides: 12. Germline CDR1 reads MNHEY; CDR2 reads SVGAGI. CDR3 length equals 13 residues. CDR3 DNA sequence: TGTGCCAGCCAACGACAGGGAACGGGGGCCCAGCATTTT. Translating gives CASQRQGTGAQHF.

The rearrangement uses TRBV6-1 and TRBJ1-1, with D possibly being TRBD1 (5 bases). This CDR3 is 13 amino acids long. Germline V gene lookup returns CDR1 MNHNS and CDR2 SASEGT. V lost 1 base and J lost 10, with 13 bases in between. The CDR3 sequence: CASSEVEGRGAFF. Here the CDR3 DNA reads TGTGCCAGCAGTGAAGTTGAGGGAAGGGGAGCTTTCTTT.

The chain has TRBV14 and TRBJ1-6, with TRBD1 as a possible D gene (5 bases). The CDR3 has 15 amino acids. V was cut by 6 bases and J by 4 bases, with 13 bases left in between. Looked up from germline, CDR1 is SGHDN and CDR2 is FVKESK. The CDR3 here is CASSSDSKYNSPLHF. DNA of the CDR3: TGTGCCAGCAGTTCCGACAGCAAATATAATTCACCCCTCCACTTT.

CDR3 coding DNA: TGTGCCAGCAGTTCCTCCCCGGGGGGTACCCACGAGCAGTACTTC. Encoded protein: CASSSSPGGTHEQYF. The V and J genes are TRBV27 and TRBJ2-7; 7 bases align to TRBD2. Germline V gives CDR1 MNHEY, CDR2 SMNVEV (reference sequence). J was trimmed by 5 bases and V by 4 bases; bases with no gene match: 11. CDR3 length: 15 residues.

V and J are TRBV5-1 and TRBJ1-4, with 7 bases aligning to TRBD1. The CDR3 sequence is 16 residues long. The germline gives CDR1 SGHRS, CDR2 YFSETQ. Germline trimming cut 0 bases from V and 8 bases from J; bases unmatched to any gene: 10. The CDR3 region is CASSLARQGAGEKLFF. DNA of the CDR3: TGCGCCAGCAGCTTGGCTAGACAGGGTGCGGGAGAAAAACTGTTTTTT.

V usage is TRBV7-2 and J usage is TRBJ2-3; 7 nucleotides align to TRBD1. CDR1 and CDR2 from the germline V gene are SGHTA and FQGNSA. V was pared by 5 bases and J by 8 bases, with 19 bases of the junction left unmatched. This CDR3 is built from 17 residues. This CDR3 is CASSDIFGHRSGGTQYF. The CDR3 DNA is TGTGCCAGCAGCGACATCTTTGGACATCGCTCAGGGGGTACGCAGTATTTT.

This sequence joins TRBV5-1 and TRBJ1-2; D is possibly TRBD1 (6 bases). The CDR3 totals 17 residues. Trimming shortened V by 0 bases and J by 3 bases, and 18 bases separated the two germline ends. Germline CDR1 and CDR2: SGHRS and YFSETQ. The CDR3 sequence is CASSLDGQSGAYYGYTF. CDR3 coding DNA: TGCGCCAGCAGCTTGGATGGACAGTCAGGGGCCTACTATGGCTACACCTTC.

As regards this clone: An end of the junction differs from the germline gene, which may be a read error. The genes are TRBV9 and TRBJ1-2; TRBD1 agrees at 7 bases. Germline V gene data show CDR1 as SGDLS and CDR2 as YYNGEE. The CDR3 consists of 19 residues. The CDR3 nucleotides read TGCCCCCCCCGCCCCACGGGGGGGGGACAGCTTACTGCTAACTATGGCTACACCTTC. As protein: CPPRPTGGGQLTANYGYTF.

This chain links TRBV5-1 with TRBJ2-7; 9 bases fit TRBD2. V was pared by 1 base and J by 1 base, with 6 bases of the junction left unmatched. CDR1 SGHRS and CDR2 YFSETQ come from the germline V gene. The length of the CDR3 is 16 residues. The CDR3 spells CASSLRLAGTSYEQYF. CDR3 DNA sequence: TGCGCCAGCAGCTTGCGGCTAGCGGGGACTTCCTACGAGCAGTACTTC.

The chain couples TRBV6-5 to TRBJ2-3; the D gene is possibly TRBD1 (5 bases). Germline V gene lookup returns CDR1 MNHEY and CDR2 SVGAGI. V was trimmed by 4 bases and J by 2 bases, leaving 7 bases between them. The CDR3 extends over 13 amino acids. For the CDR3, the DNA is TGTGCCAGCAGTTCAGGGCCCACAGATACGCAGTATTTT. As protein: CASSSGPTDTQYF.

The chain combines TRBV7-2 with TRBJ2-6; 8 bases map to TRBD2. V lost 5 bases, J lost 2 bases, and 8 bases stayed unmatched. Germline V gene lookup returns CDR1 SGHTA and CDR2 FQGNSA. There are 17 residues in the CDR3. As DNA, the CDR3 is TGTGCCAGCAGCCCGGGGGGGAAAGCTACTGGGGCCAACGTCCTGACTTTC. As protein: CASSPGGKATGANVLTF.

The V and J genes are TRBV24-1 and TRBJ1-2; D might be TRBD1 (5 bases). V gave up 4 bases and J gave up 5 bases, with 13 bases separating them. Germline assignment: CDR1 KGHDR and CDR2 SFDVKD. CDR3 length: 14 residues. Written as DNA, the CDR3 is TGTGCCACCAGTGAAGGTGGGGGTCGGTATGGCTACACCTTC. It translates to CATSEGGGRYGYTF.

The chain recombines TRBV28 with TRBJ1-4; D is possibly TRBD1 (5 bases). The CDR3 has 16 amino acids. Trimming shortened V by 0 bases and J by 7 bases, and 15 bases separated the two germline ends. The germline V gene has CDR1 MDHEN and CDR2 SYDVKM. DNA of the CDR3: TGTGCCAGCAGTTTATGGCGGACATACGAGGGTGAAAAACTGTTTTTT. Translated: CASSLWRTYEGEKLFF.

J is TRBJ2-2 and V is TRBV5-1; D is perhaps TRBD2 (5 bases). The CDR3 extends over 14 amino acids. Germline CDR1 is SGHRS and CDR2 is YFSETQ. Deletions cut 1 base from V and 3 bases from J, with 7 bases between. The CDR3 nucleotides read TGCGCCAGCAGCTTGACGGGATACACCGGGGAGCTGTTTTTT. It encodes CASSLTGYTGELFF.

The chain has TRBV4-2 and TRBJ1-1; unclear D gene. Germline CDR1 and CDR2: LGHNA and YNFKEQ. There are 16 residues in the CDR3. V lost 0 bases, J lost 0 bases, and 11 bases lay in between. Here the CDR3 reads CASSQDTQTLNTEAFF. The CDR3 DNA sequence: TGTGCCAGCAGCCAAGATACGCAAACCCTGAACACTGAAGCTTTCTTT.

The rearrangement joins TRBV6-5 to TRBJ1-2; TRBD1 might be the D (5 bases). Per the germline V gene, CDR1 is MNHEY and CDR2 is SVGAGI. V shed 6 bases and J shed 3 bases, with 14 bases lying between them. The CDR3 runs 14 residues. The CDR3 here is CASSRLQAHYGYTF. CDR3 bases: TGTGCCAGCAGCCGATTACAGGCCCACTATGGCTACACCTTC.

The chain joins TRBV19 to TRBJ2-7; 11 positions agree with TRBD1. This CDR3 comprises 15 residues. Germline CDR1 reads LNHDA; CDR2 reads SQIVND (reference sequence). The junction had 2 bases not matched to a gene; V was cut back by 3 bases and J by 1 base. CDR3 residues: CASSIGQGASYEQYF. DNA for the CDR3: TGTGCCAGTAGTATCGGACAGGGGGCTTCCTACGAGCAGTACTTC.

Only a few counts were recorded for this clone. The chain employs TRBV2 and TRBJ1-6; no clear D. Between the trimmed V and J ends, which lost 6 bases and 4 bases, there was a span of 16 bases. Per germline, CDR1 SNHLY and CDR2 FYNNEI. The CDR3 spans 16 residues. The CDR3 protein is CASSALRRVYNSPLHF. In nucleotides, the CDR3 is TGTGCCAGCAGCGCGCTACGACGGGTTTATAATTCACCCCTCCACTTT.

V gene TRBV2 combines with J gene TRBJ1-2; the D is unclear. This CDR3 spans 14 amino acids. The V end lost 4 bases, the J end lost 1 base, and 10 bases lay between the germline ends. The V gene's germline CDR1 is SNHLY and CDR2 FYNNEI. CDR3 amino acids: CASSGISNNYGYTF. CDR3 bases: TGTGCCAGCAGTGGAATCTCAAATAACTATGGCTACACCTTC.